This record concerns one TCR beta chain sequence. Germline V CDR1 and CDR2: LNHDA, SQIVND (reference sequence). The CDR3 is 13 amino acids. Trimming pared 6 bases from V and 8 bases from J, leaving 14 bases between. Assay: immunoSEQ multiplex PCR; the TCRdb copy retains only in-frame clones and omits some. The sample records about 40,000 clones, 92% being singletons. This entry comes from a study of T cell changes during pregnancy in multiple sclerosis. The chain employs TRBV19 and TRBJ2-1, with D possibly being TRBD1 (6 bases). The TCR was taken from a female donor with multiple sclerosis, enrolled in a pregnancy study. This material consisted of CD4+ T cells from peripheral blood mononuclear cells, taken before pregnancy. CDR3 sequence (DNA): TGTGCCAGTAGAAGCAGGGGCGTCGATGAGCAGTTCTTC. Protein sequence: CASRSRGVDEQFF.